This T cell receptor beta chain was documented in a study of early T cells in non-severe SARS-CoV-2 infection. The CDR3 is 11 amino acids. Germline values: CDR1 MNHNS, CDR2 SASEGT. Trimming cost V 2 bases and J 3 bases, with 2 bases left between them. In TCRdb, the 5' RACE reads were re-called with MiXCR into one record per CDR3 protein. The sample lists under 70,000 distinct CDR3 sequences, roughly 7.8% seen once, with about 11% in the top ten. This clonotype occurred many times. This TCR derives from an adult who was a healthcare worker with PCR-confirmed SARS-CoV-2 infection or an uninfected control (not recorded which). This chain links TRBV6-1 with TRBJ2-7; D call uncertain. The sequencing here drew on whole blood, taken at baseline. Here the CDR3 reads CASSEYYEQYF. The DNA for the CDR3 is TGTGCCAGCAGTGAATACTACGAGCAGTACTTC.